One sample yielded the 26 T cell receptor beta chains listed below, sequenced in a study of sequential checkpoint blockade in melanoma. Assay used: immunoSEQ multiplex PCR; TCRdb lists only in-frame clones, some missing. The top ten hold more than 45% of the sample, which has under 15,000 clones, about 75% seen once. Stated treatment: randomized to nivolumab then ipilimumab (arm A) or the reverse (arm B). The sample was CD8+ T cells sorted from blood (inferred from file names), taken from a patient given nivolumab and ipilimumab in sequence. These receptors came from a human donor with melanoma.

The rearrangement joins TRBV19 to TRBJ2-5; a possible D gene is TRBD1 (6 bases). The J call may be in error: the DNA end matches TRBJ2-7 better. Per germline, CDR1 LNHDA and CDR2 SQIVND (reference sequence). This CDR3 is 13 amino acids long. DNA for the CDR3: TGTGCCAGTAGGCCAGCAGGGGCCTACGAGCAGTACTTC. Translated: CASRPAGAYEQYF.

V usage is TRBV7-7 and J usage is TRBJ1-4; D not certain. The V and J ends lost 5 bases and 3 bases respectively, with 7 bases between them. Germline V gene sequence: CDR1 SSHAT, CDR2 FNYEAQ (reference sequence). The length of the CDR3 is 13 residues. CDR3 nucleotide sequence: TGTGCCAGCAGCCCGGGAGCTAATGAAAAACTGTTTTTT. This sequence encodes CASSPGANEKLFF.

This sequence joins TRBV10-3 and TRBJ1-5; 9 bases match TRBD1. The V gene end was trimmed by 2 bases and the J gene end by 6 bases; junction bases not matched to a gene: 5. The germline V gene has CDR1 ENHRY and CDR2 SYGVKD. This CDR3 has 15 residues. CDR3 bases: TGTGCCATCAGTGAGAGGGACAGGGAGGGTCAGCCCCAGCATTTT. Its protein is CAISERDREGQPQHF.

The rearrangement joins TRBV19 to TRBJ1-1; D is ambiguous. V dropped 1 base and J dropped 3 bases, with 6 bases sitting between them. Looked up from germline, CDR1 is LNHDA and CDR2 is SQIVND (reference sequence). This CDR3 region has 13 residues. CDR3 sequence: CASSIVGYTEAFF. The CDR3 region has the DNA TGTGCCAGTAGTATAGTCGGGTACACTGAAGCTTTCTTT.

The chain is built from TRBV9 and TRBJ2-7; weak D call: TRBD2 (6 bases). This CDR3 is built from 16 residues. Trimming pared 0 bases from V and 0 bases from J, leaving 13 bases between. CDR1 SGDLS and CDR2 YYNGEE come from the germline V gene. The CDR3 loop is CASSVEGGMGSYEQYF. The CDR3 DNA sequence: TGTGCCAGCAGCGTAGAAGGCGGGATGGGCTCCTACGAGCAGTACTTC.

The chain uses TRBV4-2 and TRBJ1-3; D unresolved. The length of the CDR3 is 15 residues. Germline CDR1 reads LGHNA; CDR2 reads YNFKEQ. V lost 3 bases, J lost 4 bases, and 13 bases lay in between. The CDR3 bases are TGTGCCAGCAGCCAGGAAGAGGGTGGGGGAAACACCATATATTTT. This translates into CASSQEEGGGNTIYF.

The genes are TRBV7-9 and TRBJ1-2, with TRBD1 matching 12 bases. Germline V gene lookup returns CDR1 SEHNR and CDR2 FQNEAQ (reference sequence). The trim removed 1 base at V and 6 bases at J, leaving 9 bases unmatched. The CDR3 has 17 residues. The CDR3 loop is CASSLGGQGARLNGYTF. The CDR3 DNA reads TGTGCCAGCAGCTTAGGGGGACAGGGGGCGCGTTTGAATGGCTACACCTTC.

The chain joins TRBV5-1 to TRBJ2-7; possibly TRBD1 for D (6 bases). Trimming removed 4 bases from V and 3 bases from J, with 14 bases in between. The germline gives CDR1 SGHRS, CDR2 YFSETQ. The CDR3 totals 14 residues. This chain's CDR3 is CASSLHGQFYEQYF. CDR3 nucleotide sequence: TGCGCCAGCAGCCTCCACGGACAGTTCTACGAGCAGTACTTC.

The rearrangement joins TRBV6-1 to TRBJ2-1; a possible D gene is TRBD1 (6 bases). CDR3 length equals 17 residues. V lost 2 bases and J lost 7, with 21 bases in between. CDR1 and CDR2 from the germline V gene are MNHNS and SASEGT. The CDR3 loop reads CASSESDRYRAVNEQFF. In DNA form, the CDR3 reads TGTGCCAGCAGTGAATCGGATAGATACAGGGCTGTAAATGAGCAGTTCTTC.

The rearrangement uses TRBV10-2 and TRBJ2-7; D perhaps matches TRBD2 (7 bases). Trimming shortened V by 2 bases and J by 4 bases, and 15 bases separated the two germline ends. Germline CDR1 is WSHSY and CDR2 is SAAADI. This CDR3 region has 15 residues. The CDR3 loop reads CASSEPRGGWYEQYF. CDR3 nucleotide sequence: TGCGCCAGCAGTGAGCCGAGGGGGGGCTGGTACGAGCAGTACTTC.

In DNA form, the CDR3 reads TGTGCCAGTAGGACTAGCGGGGCTTACAATGAGCAGTTCTTC. It translates to CASRTSGAYNEQFF. The chain recombines TRBV19 with TRBJ2-1, with TRBD2 matching over 11 bases. Germline-derived CDR1 and CDR2 are LNHDA and SQIVND (reference sequence). With V trimmed by 6 bases and J by 4 bases, 2 bases remained unmatched. The CDR3 runs 14 residues.

The rearrangement joins TRBV7-9 to TRBJ2-5; 7 bases line up with TRBD2. The J call may be wrong; the DNA end is better matched by TRBJ2-7. The CDR3 contains 16 residues. Germline-derived CDR1 and CDR2 are SEHNR and FQNEAQ (reference sequence). As DNA, the CDR3 is TGTGCCAGCAGCTCATCGGGGCGGGGGAACTCCTACGAGCAGTACTTC. Its protein product is CASSSSGRGNSYEQYF.

The V call is TRBV19, the J call TRBJ2-1, with a tentative D call TRBD2 (6 bases). CDR1 is LNHDA, CDR2 SQIVND, per germline (reference sequence). Trimming removed 7 bases at V and 4 bases at J, with 20 bases between. The CDR3 loop spans 16 amino acids. The CDR3 nucleotides are TGTGCCAGTATCCCAGGTGGTCTAGGGAGGTACAATGAGCAGTTCTTC. Its translation is CASIPGGLGRYNEQFF.

This sequence joins TRBV27 and TRBJ2-1; a weak D match, TRBD1 (6 bases). The CDR3 has 12 amino acids. The germline V and J ends were trimmed by 1 base and 8 bases, with 6 bases remaining between them. Germline V gene lookup returns CDR1 MNHEY and CDR2 SMNVEV (reference sequence). CDR3 coding DNA: TGTGCCAGCAGTTTATGGGGGCATGAGCAGTTCTTC. This sequence encodes CASSLWGHEQFF.

The V and J genes are TRBV7-7 and TRBJ2-3; 9 nucleotides line up with TRBD1. V trimming: 5 bases; J trimming: 2 bases; junction bases outside the gene matches: 5. The germline gives CDR1 SSHAT, CDR2 FNYEAQ (reference sequence). The CDR3 contains 15 residues. CDR3 sequence (DNA): TGTGCCAGCAGCCCGACAGGGGGAGTCACAGATACGCAGTATTTT. This translates into CASSPTGGVTDTQYF.

V and J are TRBV7-8 and TRBJ1-1, with 7 positions matching TRBD1. V dropped 6 bases and J dropped 0; count of bases not matched to a gene: 4. The V gene's germline CDR1 is SGHVS and CDR2 FQNEAQ. The CDR3 runs to 14 residues. The CDR3 DNA follows: TGTGCCAGCAGTTCGGGACAGATGAACACTGAAGCTTTCTTT. Translated, it gives CASSSGQMNTEAFF.

The genes are TRBV6-5 and TRBJ1-2, with D perhaps matching TRBD1 (6 bases). The CDR3 length is 15 residues. With 0 bases removed from V and 5 bases from J, the gap between germline ends came to 13 bases. The germline V gene encodes CDR1 MNHEY and CDR2 SVGAGI. The chain's CDR3 is CASSYSTGNYYGYTF. The CDR3 bases are TGTGCCAGCAGTTACTCTACAGGGAATTATTATGGCTACACCTTC.

This clone was found a few times. This chain connects TRBV19 to TRBJ2-3, with a tentative D call TRBD2 (6 bases). Trimming left V 7 bases short and J 5 bases short, with 13 bases between. Germline assignment: CDR1 LNHDA and CDR2 SQIVND (reference sequence). The CDR3 length is 13 residues. The CDR3 nucleotides read TGTGCCAGTATGGGAACCGGGGGAGATACGCAGTATTTT. Amino acid sequence: CASMGTGGDTQYF.

This chain connects TRBV6-6 to TRBJ2-7; 7 bases are a match to TRBD2. Germline V CDR1 and CDR2: MNHNY, SVGAGI (reference sequence). The CDR3 runs 11 residues. The V and J ends lost 6 bases and 6 bases, in that order; junction bases with no gene match: 2. As DNA, the CDR3 is TGTGCCAGCAGGTGGGGGGGCGAGCAGTACTTC. It specifies CASRWGGEQYF.

This chain connects TRBV28 to TRBJ2-7; D may be TRBD2 (7 bases). The germline V gene encodes CDR1 MDHEN and CDR2 SYDVKM. The CDR3 runs 15 residues. The ends were cut back, 3 bases at V and 1 base at J, with 13 bases in the middle. The CDR3 protein is CASSLYAGASYEQYF. In nucleotides, the CDR3 is TGTGCCAGCAGTTTGTATGCGGGGGCTTCCTACGAGCAGTACTTC.

Only a few counts were recorded for this clone. V usage is TRBV11-2 and J usage is TRBJ2-7; TRBD2 agrees at 9 bases. The trim removed 0 bases at V and 2 bases at J, leaving 11 bases unmatched. The CDR3 spans 18 residues. Per germline, CDR1 SGHAT and CDR2 FQNNGV. The chain's CDR3 is CASSLERRTSGPPYEQYF. DNA for the CDR3: TGTGCCAGCAGCTTAGAAAGGAGAACTAGCGGGCCCCCCTACGAGCAGTACTTC.

The rearrangement links TRBV27 to TRBJ2-7; D is uncertain. Trimming removed 6 bases at V and 1 base at J, with 10 bases between. The CDR3 has 13 residues. From germline, CDR1 is MNHEY and CDR2 SMNVEV (reference sequence). The CDR3 spells CASSRGPSYEQYF. DNA of the CDR3: TGTGCCAGCAGCCGCGGCCCTTCCTACGAGCAGTACTTC.

The DNA for the CDR3 is TGTGCCAGCAGCACAGCTAGCGGGAGCTCCTACGAGCAGTACTTC. Translated: CASSTASGSSYEQYF. V is TRBV9 and J is TRBJ2-7, with 10 positions matching TRBD2. Germline V CDR1 and CDR2: SGDLS, YYNGEE. The CDR3 contains 15 residues. Losses at the gene ends were 4 bases for V and 0 bases for J; bases not matched to a gene: 4.

Of note for this clone: Other DNA sequences within the sample encode an identical CDR3. The chain recombines TRBV19 with TRBJ2-7; possibly TRBD2 for D (7 bases). Trimming stripped 5 bases from V and 3 bases from J, with 14 bases between. CDR3 size: 14 residues. Per the germline V gene, CDR1 is LNHDA and CDR2 is SQIVND (reference sequence). This CDR3 reads CASSPTGGSYEQYF. DNA for the CDR3: TGTGCCAGTAGTCCTACGGGGGGCAGCTACGAGCAGTACTTC.

The chain has TRBV14 and TRBJ2-2; D is undetermined. This CDR3 has 14 residues. Germline CDR1 is SGHDN and CDR2 is FVKESK. Trimming removed 0 bases from V and 6 bases from J, with 8 bases in between. The CDR3 nucleotides read TGTGCCAGCAGCCAAGAAACGGCGGCCGGGGAGCTGTTTTTT. This translates into CASSQETAAGELFF. Supplemented by reference TRBV14 and TRBJ2-2, the full variable domain reads EAGVTQFPSHSVIEKGQTVTLRCDPISGHDNLYWYRRVMGKEIKFLLHFVKESKQDESGMPNNRFLAERTGGTYSTLKVQPAELEDSGVYFCASSQETAAGELFFGEGSRLTVL.

This chain uses TRBV14 with TRBJ2-7, with D tentatively TRBD1 (6 bases). Germline CDR1 is SGHDN and CDR2 is FVKESK. There are 16 residues in the CDR3. Trimming left V 4 bases short and J 0 bases short, with 16 bases between. CDR3 sequence reads: CASSPIGRDISYEQYF. The CDR3 nucleotides read TGTGCCAGCAGCCCCATAGGCCGGGACATCTCCTACGAGCAGTACTTC.